The 16 T cell receptor beta chains below all came from one sample that was sequenced in a study of blood T cell repertoires in COVID-19. The data were produced by immunoSEQ multiplex PCR, yet TCRdb's version contains in-frame clones alone and is incomplete. The data hold 130,000 to 150,000 clones, with approximately 85% observed a single time. The sequenced sample consisted of peripheral blood. These receptors were collected from a man aged 65 to 85 with acute or convalescent COVID-19.

J is TRBJ1-2 and V is TRBV28; no clear D gene. The CDR3 spans 11 residues. Germline lookup yields CDR1 MDHEN and CDR2 SYDVKM. V shed 5 bases and J shed 2 bases, with 3 bases lying between them. CDR3: CASSLNYGYTF. The CDR3 bases are TGTGCCAGCAGTCTAAACTATGGCTACACCTTC.

The chain joins TRBV5-1 to TRBJ1-3, with 8 bases fitting TRBD1. The germline V gene encodes CDR1 SGHRS and CDR2 YFSETQ. There are 15 residues in the CDR3. J was trimmed by 5 bases and V by 0 bases; bases with no gene match: 4. The CDR3 is CASSLAGQGRNTIYF. In DNA form, the CDR3 reads TGCGCCAGCAGCTTGGCCGGACAGGGAAGAAACACCATATATTTT.

This clone came up once. The chain couples TRBV6-5 to TRBJ1-4; TRBD1 matches 8 bases. The CDR3 contains 12 residues. Germline CDR1 reads MNHEY; CDR2 reads SVGAGI. Germline trimming cut 6 bases from V and 8 bases from J; bases unmatched to any gene: 2. DNA of the CDR3: TGTGCCAGCAGGACAGGGGCCGAAAAACTGTTTTTT. Amino acids: CASRTGAEKLFF.

The rearrangement joins TRBV6-6 to TRBJ1-4; 10 bases are shared with TRBD1. The CDR3 sequence is 15 residues long. Per the germline V gene, CDR1 is MNHNY and CDR2 is SVGAGI (reference sequence). V lost 6 bases, J lost 5 bases, and 6 bases stayed unmatched. In DNA, the CDR3 is TGTGCCAGCAGGGCAGGACAGGGGGGGAATGAAAAACTGTTTTTT. Encoded protein: CASRAGQGGNEKLFF.

This chain links TRBV19 with TRBJ1-3; the match to TRBD1 covers 7 bases. This CDR3 has 15 amino acids. V was pared by 3 bases and J by 0 bases, with 2 bases of the junction left unmatched. Germline loops: CDR1 LNHDA, CDR2 SQIVND (reference sequence). This CDR3 reads CASSMDRYSGNTIYF. As DNA, the CDR3 is TGTGCCAGTAGTATGGACAGGTACTCTGGAAACACCATATATTTT.

This clone was seen only once. The chain has TRBV30 and TRBJ2-5, with D possibly TRBD2 on 7 matching bases. CDR3 length: 14 amino acids. V was pared by 2 bases and J by 6 bases, with 16 bases between. Looked up from germline, CDR1 is GTSNPN and CDR2 is SVGIG (reference sequence). Written as DNA, the CDR3 is TGTGCCTGGAGTACCGGGGGGCAGGGAAAGACCCAGTACTTC. Translating gives CAWSTGGQGKTQYF.

This sequence joins TRBV6-5 and TRBJ1-5; 7 nucleotides agree with TRBD1. The CDR3 has 14 amino acids. J gave up 3 bases and V 6 bases, and 5 bases lay outside the gene matches. Germline CDR1 MNHEY, CDR2 SVGAGI. The CDR3 loop reads CASSLGQYNQPQHF. The CDR3 coding sequence is TGTGCCAGCAGCCTGGGACAGTACAATCAGCCCCAGCATTTT.

V is TRBV10-1 and J is TRBJ2-3; D is ambiguous. Trimming cost V 3 bases and J 5 bases, with 12 bases left between them. From germline, CDR1 is WNHNN and CDR2 SYGVQD (reference sequence). This CDR3 region has 14 residues. The DNA of the CDR3 is TGCGCCAGCAGTGAAAGCCCTCGACAAGATACGCAGTATTTT. This sequence encodes CASSESPRQDTQYF.

V usage is TRBV6-6 and J usage is TRBJ1-5; 9 bases are shared with TRBD1. The V gene end was trimmed by 2 bases and the J gene end by 6 bases; junction bases not matched to a gene: 8. The CDR3 totals 16 residues. In germline, CDR1 is MNHNY, CDR2 SVGAGI (reference sequence). CDR3 loop: CASSYRGTGRSQPQHF. In nucleotides, the CDR3 is TGTGCCAGCAGTTACCGAGGGACAGGGAGGAGTCAGCCCCAGCATTTT.

In its sample, this clone was seen once. The chain links TRBV6-2 or TRBV6-3 to TRBJ2-5, with a weak D call TRBD1 (6 bases). V gave up 1 base and J gave up 3 bases, with 9 bases separating them. CDR3 length: 14 amino acids. Germline CDR1 is MNHEY and CDR2 is SVGEGT. CDR3 sequence reads: CASSYLAGEETQYF. The CDR3 bases are TGTGCCAGCAGTTACTTGGCAGGGGAAGAGACCCAGTACTTC.

This clone showed up just a few times. The CDR3 protein is CASSIGELRYGYTF. DNA for the CDR3: TGTGCCAGTAGTATAGGCGAGTTGCGCTATGGCTACACCTTC. The chain recombines TRBV19 with TRBJ1-2; D unresolved. V dropped 1 base and J dropped 4 bases, with 10 bases sitting between them. Germline V gene lookup returns CDR1 LNHDA and CDR2 SQIVND (reference sequence). The CDR3 totals 14 residues.

This clone came up once. The chain links TRBV7-9 to TRBJ1-2; D is ambiguous. In germline, CDR1 is SEHNR, CDR2 FQNEAQ (reference sequence). This CDR3 has 13 amino acids. V was clipped by 2 bases and J by 8 bases, with 12 bases between them. CDR3 protein: CASSLWAGRGYTF. The CDR3 bases are TGTGCCAGCAGCTTATGGGCGGGTAGGGGCTACACCTTC.

This chain uses TRBV5-1 with TRBJ2-3, with 12 nucleotides matching TRBD2. CDR1 and CDR2 (germline): SGHRS, YFSETQ. J gave up 0 bases and V 4 bases, and 6 bases lay outside the gene matches. This CDR3 has 17 residues. The CDR3 is CASSPRLAGVSTDTQYF. The CDR3 DNA sequence: TGCGCCAGCAGCCCGCGACTAGCGGGGGTGAGCACAGATACGCAGTATTTT.

This sequence joins TRBV5-1 and TRBJ1-1, with TRBD1 identical over 8 bases. With 3 bases clipped from V and 5 bases from J, the junction kept 9 bases outside the gene matches. From germline, CDR1 is SGHRS and CDR2 YFSETQ. The CDR3 sequence is 15 residues long. CDR3 DNA: TGCGCCAGCAGCTCCGCCGGGACAGGTGGTACTGAAGCTTTCTTT. Its protein is CASSSAGTGGTEAFF.

The chain carries TRBV6-5 and TRBJ1-5; D is undetermined. Trimming left V 9 bases short and J 0 bases short, with 9 bases between. The CDR3 sequence is 13 residues long. Per germline, CDR1 MNHEY and CDR2 SVGAGI. CDR3 nucleotides: TGTGCCAGTCGTTTGTATAGCAATCAGCCCCAGCATTTT. It yields the protein CASRLYSNQPQHF.

The V call is TRBV6-4, the J call TRBJ1-2; 7 nucleotides agree with TRBD1. Germline CDR1 reads MRHNA; CDR2 reads SNTAGT. The CDR3 runs to 15 residues. The ends lost 4 bases at V and 5 bases at J; junction bases unmatched: 10. CDR3 amino acids: CASSASRGGEYGYTF. Written as DNA, the CDR3 is TGTGCCAGCAGTGCGTCAAGAGGGGGCGAGTATGGCTACACCTTC.